This T cell receptor (beta chain) was obtained from a study of shared clonotypes between healthy human individuals. TCRdb's table, derived via immunoSEQ multiplex PCR, lists solely in-frame clones and lacks some. The sample has approximately 470,000 clones, about 84% seen once; the top ten hold about 13%. Germline loops: CDR1 MNHNS, CDR2 SASEGT. V dropped 5 bases and J dropped 7; count of bases not matched to a gene: 5. The CDR3 is 13 amino acids. The unsorted samples had approximately 90 million PBMCs used for genomic DNA. V is TRBV6-1 and J is TRBJ2-1; TRBD2 matches 7 bases. Sample: PBMCs. The origin of this receptor is a middle-aged woman in good health. Some clones in this sample may be carry-over from other donors' samples. The CDR3 nucleotides read TGTGCCAGCAGTACCGGGCGGGGGAATGAGCAGTTCTTC. As protein: CASSTGRGNEQFF.